A single sample gave rise to the 2 T cell receptor beta chains below, sequenced in a study of blood T cell repertoires in COVID-19. Data came from immunoSEQ multiplex PCR; TCRdb stores just in-frame clones and leaves some out. This table has about 250,000 clones, approximately 90% appearing once. What was sequenced was PBMCs or T cells enriched from blood (not recorded which). These TCRs come from a woman aged 18-29 years who had recovered from COVID-19.

V and J are TRBV7-9 and TRBJ1-2, with unresolved D. The CDR3 is made up of 13 amino acids. V was shortened by 5 bases and J by 7 bases, with 14 bases between the two germline ends. The V gene's germline CDR1 is SEHNR and CDR2 FQNEAQ (reference sequence). CDR3 loop: CASSRLEAPGYTF. DNA for the CDR3: TGTGCCAGCAGCCGATTAGAAGCCCCTGGCTACACCTTC.

This chain uses TRBV5-5 with TRBJ1-5, with D hard to call. Trimming stripped 0 bases from V and 4 bases from J, with 11 bases between. The germline CDR1 and CDR2 sequences are SGHKS and YYEKEE (reference sequence). The CDR3 consists of 15 residues. The CDR3 sequence: CASSLVSSRNQPQHF. CDR3 bases: TGTGCCAGCAGCTTGGTTTCTTCGCGAAATCAGCCCCAGCATTTT.